What follows describes a single T cell receptor (beta chain). Its antigen is currently unknown. Trimming stripped 3 bases from V and 9 bases from J, with 3 bases between. CDR1 and CDR2 from the germline V gene are MDHEN and SYDVKM. The CDR3 runs to 10 residues. This record comes from a study of a mutant IDH1 vaccine in newly diagnosed glioma. Study information: Either 4-6 weeks after radiotherapy alone or alongside temozolomide, vaccination was begun. Every participant had undergone radiotherapy, temozolomide, or both before, and most underwent both.

Time point reported: week 47, end of study. In every dose of vaccine, 300 ug of mutant IDH1 20-mer peptide was given alongside topical imiquimod. Clones were sequenced by immunoSEQ multiplex PCR, and TCRdb holds only the in-frame ones, with some missing. The table includes fewer than 95,000 clones, 75% to 90% detected once. The V call is TRBV28, the J call TRBJ2-1; D unclear. The source material was PBMCs, sampled from a glioma patient whose treatment included an IDH1 peptide vaccine. The source of this sequence is a man aged 35 to 55 with glioma. CDR3 nucleotide sequence: TGTGCCAGCAGTTTTATTGAGCAGTTCTTC. This translates into CASSFIEQFF.